The clone carrying this TCR beta chain was seen only a few times. Its cognate antigen is unknown. The data were taken from a study of Ad26.COV2.S vaccination and SARS-CoV-2 variants. Points from the study as a whole: For non-spike TCRs, breadth in vaccine recipients resembled that in placebo recipients.

Only in-frame clones appear in the TCRdb table, and some are missing; sequencing was by immunoSEQ multiplex PCR. The table includes a few hundred thousand clones, around 89% detected once. As for treatment: about 20 received Ad26.COV2.S at low or high dose, single or two shots; roughly 5 received placebo; per-sample allocation not given. Samples analyzed were those drawn on day 63 after the first vaccine or placebo injection. The CDR3 runs 13 residues. Between the trimmed V and J ends, which lost 9 bases and 4 bases, there was a span of 11 bases. CDR1 and CDR2 from the germline V gene are SGHRS and YFSETQ.

The chain joins TRBV5-1 to TRBJ2-6; the D is unclear. This receptor was obtained from a person aged 18 to 65 who received the Ad26.COV2.S COVID-19 vaccine or a placebo. Specimen: peripheral blood, collected in a trial of Ad26.COV2.S vaccine versus placebo. CDR3 nucleotides: TGCGCCACCAGACCGGTAGGGGCCAACGTCCTGACTTTC. Protein product: CATRPVGANVLTF.